The entry below gives a single T cell receptor (beta chain) sequence along with its context. This specimen comes from a study of blood T cell repertoires in COVID-19. Participants, about 18 to 90 years old, spanned fewer than 30 US areas. Symptom resolution, clearance, or two negative PCRs marked donors in Cohort 3 as recovered. The CDR3 has 14 residues. Trimming at V came to 3 bases and at J to 11 bases, leaving 4 bases not matched to a gene. From germline, CDR1 is KGHSH and CDR2 LQKENI. Authors' methods: Reference gene primer amplification gave estimated nucleated cell counts. Sequencing used immunoSEQ multiplex PCR; TCRdb keeps in-frame clones, though not all of them. V, J and clone size are taken as reported in that table, and D and trimming were inferred from the DNA itself. The data show 150,000 to 200,000 clones, about 80% seen once.

The sequence was obtained from a woman aged 55-75 years who had recovered from COVID-19. The V call is TRBV18, the J call TRBJ1-4; 12 bases match TRBD1. The sequenced sample was PBMCs or T cells enriched from blood (not recorded which). The CDR3 sequence is CASSPGQGAKKLFF. CDR3 DNA: TGTGCCAGCTCACCGGGACAGGGGGCTAAGAAACTGTTTTTT. Complete variable domain (other parts from reference TRBV18 and TRBJ1-4): NAGVMQNPRHLVRRRGQEARLRCSPMKGHSHVYWYRQLPEEGLKFMVYLQKENIIDESGMPKERFSAEFPKEGPSILRIQQVVRGDSAAYFCASSPGQGAKKLFFGSGTQLSVL.